Detailed here is one T cell receptor (beta chain). The antigen is unknown. The CDR3 totals 13 residues. CDR1 is LGHDT and CDR2 is YNNKEL in the germline V gene (reference sequence). The ends were cut back, 1 base at V and 10 bases at J, with 8 bases in the middle. The sample belongs to a study of persistence of HIV-infected CD4 T cells. Study context: Donors had been on suppressive ART for a median of 8 years. Findings of the study overall: Antigen-responding cells were enriched for degenerate expanded CDR3beta sequences. TCRbeta richness was lower in CMV- and Gag-responding cells than in anti-CD3/anti-CD28-responding cells.

The libraries were made with immunoSEQ version 4 in survey mode. Profiling relied on immunoSEQ multiplex PCR, and the TCRdb table lists in-frame clones only, not all of them. The table lists 25,000 to 30,000 clones, 82% of them singletons. Lysates of CMV-infected fibroblasts at 8 to 10 ug/mL stimulated these cells. Sorted nonresponding memory CD4+ T cells were CD40L-negative, CD69-negative, CD45RO-high. The sequence derives from an adult man with HIV who was CMV-seropositive. Sequences were derived from CD4+ T cells sorted from PBMCs after roughly 18-hour stimulation, sampled from a patient who received antiretroviral therapy. The V call is TRBV3-1 (or the pseudogene TRBV3-2), the J call TRBJ1-6; no firm D call. The CDR3: CASSQVQFSPLHF. The CDR3 DNA is TGTGCCAGCAGCCAAGTTCAGTTCTCACCCCTCCACTTT.